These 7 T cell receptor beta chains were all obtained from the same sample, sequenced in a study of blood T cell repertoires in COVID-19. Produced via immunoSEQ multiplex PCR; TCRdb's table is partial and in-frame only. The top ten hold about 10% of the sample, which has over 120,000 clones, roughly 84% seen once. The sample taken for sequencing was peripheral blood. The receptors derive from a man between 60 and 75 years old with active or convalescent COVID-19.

CDR3 protein: CASSLRTGRGTEAFF. The CDR3 DNA follows: TGTGCCAGCAGTTTAAGGACAGGGCGAGGAACTGAAGCTTTCTTT. The chain uses TRBV27 and TRBJ1-1, with 8 bases matching TRBD1. Losses at the gene ends were 2 bases for V and 5 bases for J; bases not matched to a gene: 7. The CDR3 spans 15 residues. CDR1 MNHEY and CDR2 SMNVEV come from the germline V gene (reference sequence).

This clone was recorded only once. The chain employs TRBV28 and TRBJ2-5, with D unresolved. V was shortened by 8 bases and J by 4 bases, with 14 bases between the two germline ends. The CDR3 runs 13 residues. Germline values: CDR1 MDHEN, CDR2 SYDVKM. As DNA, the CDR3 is TGTGCCAGCCGGCTGCGGATATTAGAGACCCAGTACTTC. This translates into CASRLRILETQYF.

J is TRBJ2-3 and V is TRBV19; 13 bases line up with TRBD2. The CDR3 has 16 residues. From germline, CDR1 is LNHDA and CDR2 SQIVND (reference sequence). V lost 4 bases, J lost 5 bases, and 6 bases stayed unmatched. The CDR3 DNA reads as TGTGCCAGTAGTAAAAGGACTAGCGGGGGAAGAGATACGCAGTATTTT. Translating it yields CASSKRTSGGRDTQYF. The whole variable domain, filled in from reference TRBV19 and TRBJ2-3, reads DGGITQSPKYLFRKEGQNVTLSCEQNLNHDAMYWYRQDPGQGLRLIYYSQIVNDFQKGDIAEGYSVSREKKESFPLTVTSAQKNPTAFYLCASSKRTSGGRDTQYFGPGTRLTVL.

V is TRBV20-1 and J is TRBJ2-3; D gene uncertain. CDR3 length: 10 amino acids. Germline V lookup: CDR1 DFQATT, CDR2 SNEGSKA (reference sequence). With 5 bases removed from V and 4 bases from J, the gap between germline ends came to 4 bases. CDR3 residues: CSALADTQYF. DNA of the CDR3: TGCAGTGCTCTAGCAGATACGCAGTATTTT.

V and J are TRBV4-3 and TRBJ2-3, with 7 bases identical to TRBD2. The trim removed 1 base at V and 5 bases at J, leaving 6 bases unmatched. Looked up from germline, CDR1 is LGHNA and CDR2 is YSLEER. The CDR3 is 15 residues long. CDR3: CASSQGGSGRDTQYF. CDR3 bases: TGCGCCAGCAGCCAAGGCGGGAGTGGGAGAGATACGCAGTATTTT.

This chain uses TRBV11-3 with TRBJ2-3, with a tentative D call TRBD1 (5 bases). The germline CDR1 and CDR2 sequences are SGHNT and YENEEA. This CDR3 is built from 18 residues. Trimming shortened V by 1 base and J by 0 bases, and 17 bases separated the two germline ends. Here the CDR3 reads CASSLAFSLGLSTDTQYF. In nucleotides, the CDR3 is TGTGCCAGCAGCTTAGCGTTTTCGTTGGGGCTCAGCACAGATACGCAGTATTTT.

Here the CDR3 reads CASSQDSFGVGYGYTF. CDR3 in DNA: TGCGCCAGCAGCCAAGATAGTTTCGGGGTTGGGTATGGCTACACCTTC. The chain links TRBV4-1 to TRBJ1-2; D gene unclear. The V end was cut by 0 bases, the J end by 5 bases, with 16 bases between. The CDR3 is 16 amino acids. Germline V gene sequence: CDR1 MGHRA, CDR2 YSYEKL.